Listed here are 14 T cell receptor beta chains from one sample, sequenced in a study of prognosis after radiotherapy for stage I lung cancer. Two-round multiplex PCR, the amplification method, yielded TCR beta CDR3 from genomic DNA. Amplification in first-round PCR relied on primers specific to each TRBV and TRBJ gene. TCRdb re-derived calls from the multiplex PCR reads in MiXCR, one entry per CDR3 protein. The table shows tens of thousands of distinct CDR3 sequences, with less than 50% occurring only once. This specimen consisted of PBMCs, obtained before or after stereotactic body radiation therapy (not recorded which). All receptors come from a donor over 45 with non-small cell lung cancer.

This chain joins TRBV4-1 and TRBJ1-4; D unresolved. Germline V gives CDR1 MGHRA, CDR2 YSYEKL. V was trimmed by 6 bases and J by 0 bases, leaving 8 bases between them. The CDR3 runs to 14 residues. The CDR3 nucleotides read TGCGCCAGCAGGGGCAAGTCAACTAATGAAAAACTGTTTTTT. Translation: CASRGKSTNEKLFF.

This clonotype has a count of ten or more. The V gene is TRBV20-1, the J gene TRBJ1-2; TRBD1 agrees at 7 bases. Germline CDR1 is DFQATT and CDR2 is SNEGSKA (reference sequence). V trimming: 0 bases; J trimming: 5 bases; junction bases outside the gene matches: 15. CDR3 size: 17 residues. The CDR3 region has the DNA TGCAGTGCTAGAGATTGGTATTTGGGGGACAGTGGTTATGGCTACACCTTC. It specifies CSARDWYLGDSGYGYTF.

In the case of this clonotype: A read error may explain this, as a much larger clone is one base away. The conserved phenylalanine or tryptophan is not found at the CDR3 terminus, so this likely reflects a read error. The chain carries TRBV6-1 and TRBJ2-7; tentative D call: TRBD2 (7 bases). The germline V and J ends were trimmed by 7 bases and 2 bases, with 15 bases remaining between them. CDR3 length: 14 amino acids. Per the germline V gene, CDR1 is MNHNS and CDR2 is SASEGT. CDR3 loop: CASIKGGAPYEQYL. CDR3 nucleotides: TGTGCCAGCATAAAGGGGGGGGCGCCCTACGAGCAGTACTTA.

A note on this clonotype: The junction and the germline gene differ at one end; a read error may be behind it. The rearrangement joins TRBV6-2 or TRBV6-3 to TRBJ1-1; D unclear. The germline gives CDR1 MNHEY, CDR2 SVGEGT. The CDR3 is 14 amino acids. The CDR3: CASSYLYQTTEDFF. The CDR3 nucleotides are TGTGCCAGCAGTTACCTATACCAGACCACTGAAGATTTCTTT.

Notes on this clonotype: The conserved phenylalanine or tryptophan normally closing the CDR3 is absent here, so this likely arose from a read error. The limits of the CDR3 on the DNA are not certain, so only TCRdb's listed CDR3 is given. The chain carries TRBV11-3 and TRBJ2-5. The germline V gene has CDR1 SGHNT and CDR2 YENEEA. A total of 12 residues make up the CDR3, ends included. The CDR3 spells CASSLEGETHYL.

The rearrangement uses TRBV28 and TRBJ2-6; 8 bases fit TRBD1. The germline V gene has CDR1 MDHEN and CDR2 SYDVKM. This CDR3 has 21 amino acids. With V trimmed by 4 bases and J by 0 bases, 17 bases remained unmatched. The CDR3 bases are TGTGCCAGCAGTTCCTTCCGGGACAGGTGTCAAAATCGCTCTGGGGCCAACGTCCTGACTTTC. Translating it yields CASSSFRDRCQNRSGANVLTF.

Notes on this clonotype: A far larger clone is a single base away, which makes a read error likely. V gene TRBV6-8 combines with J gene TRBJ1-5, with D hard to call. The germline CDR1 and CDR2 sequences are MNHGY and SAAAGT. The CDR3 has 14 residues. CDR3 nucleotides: TGTGCCAGCAGAAAAGAGAGGTTCAATCATCCCCAGCATTTT. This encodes CASRKERFNHPQHF.

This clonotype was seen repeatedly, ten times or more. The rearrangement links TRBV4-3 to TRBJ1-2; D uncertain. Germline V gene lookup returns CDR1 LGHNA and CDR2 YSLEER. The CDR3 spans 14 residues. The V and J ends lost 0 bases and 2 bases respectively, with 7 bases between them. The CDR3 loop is CASSQDPRNYGYTF. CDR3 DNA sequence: TGCGCCAGCAGCCAAGACCCCAGAAACTATGGCTACACCTTC.

The CDR3 DNA is TGTGCCAGCAGCACCACTAGCGGGAGTGACCAAAGCTCCTACAATGAGCAGTTCTTC. Amino acid sequence: CASSTTSGSDQSSYNEQFF. The rearrangement links TRBV7-9 to TRBJ2-1; 11 bases line up with TRBD2. This CDR3 comprises 19 residues. Trimming cost V 5 bases and J 0 bases; bases outside gene matches: 12. In germline, CDR1 is SEHNR, CDR2 FQNEAQ (reference sequence).

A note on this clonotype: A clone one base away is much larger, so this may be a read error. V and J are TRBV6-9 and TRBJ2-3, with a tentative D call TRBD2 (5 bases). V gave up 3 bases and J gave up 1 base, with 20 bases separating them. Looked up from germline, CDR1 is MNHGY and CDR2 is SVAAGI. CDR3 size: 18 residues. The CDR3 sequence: CASSYHPLWRAGTDTQYF. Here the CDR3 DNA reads TGTGCCAGCAGTTACCACCCTCTGTGGCGGGCCGGCACAGATACGCAGTATTTT.

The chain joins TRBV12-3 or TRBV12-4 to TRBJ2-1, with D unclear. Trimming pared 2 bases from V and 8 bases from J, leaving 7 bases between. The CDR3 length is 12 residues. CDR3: CASSLRTDEQFF. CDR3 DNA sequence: TGTGCCAGCAGTTTACGGACGGATGAGCAGTTCTTC.

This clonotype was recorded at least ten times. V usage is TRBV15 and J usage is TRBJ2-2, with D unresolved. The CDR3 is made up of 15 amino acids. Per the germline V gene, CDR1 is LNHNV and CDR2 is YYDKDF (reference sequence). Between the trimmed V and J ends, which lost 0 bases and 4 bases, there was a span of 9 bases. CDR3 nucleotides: TGTGCCACCAGCAGAGATCGCAGGACCACCGGGGAGCTGTTTTTT. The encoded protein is CATSRDRRTTGELFF.

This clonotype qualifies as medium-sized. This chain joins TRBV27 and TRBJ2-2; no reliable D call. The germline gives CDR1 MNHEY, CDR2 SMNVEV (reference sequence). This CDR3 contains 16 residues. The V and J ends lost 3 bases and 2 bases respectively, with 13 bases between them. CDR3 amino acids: CASSFSRELNTGELFF. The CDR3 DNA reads TGTGCCAGCAGTTTTAGCCGTGAGCTTAACACCGGGGAGCTGTTTTTT.

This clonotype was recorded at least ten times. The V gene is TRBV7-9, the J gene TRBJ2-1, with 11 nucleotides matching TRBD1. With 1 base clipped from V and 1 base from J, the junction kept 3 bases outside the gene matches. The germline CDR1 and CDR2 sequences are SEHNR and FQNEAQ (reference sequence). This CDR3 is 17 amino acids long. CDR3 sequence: CASSLGGTGGSYNEQFF. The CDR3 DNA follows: TGTGCCAGCAGCTTAGGGGGGACAGGGGGTTCCTACAATGAGCAGTTCTTC.